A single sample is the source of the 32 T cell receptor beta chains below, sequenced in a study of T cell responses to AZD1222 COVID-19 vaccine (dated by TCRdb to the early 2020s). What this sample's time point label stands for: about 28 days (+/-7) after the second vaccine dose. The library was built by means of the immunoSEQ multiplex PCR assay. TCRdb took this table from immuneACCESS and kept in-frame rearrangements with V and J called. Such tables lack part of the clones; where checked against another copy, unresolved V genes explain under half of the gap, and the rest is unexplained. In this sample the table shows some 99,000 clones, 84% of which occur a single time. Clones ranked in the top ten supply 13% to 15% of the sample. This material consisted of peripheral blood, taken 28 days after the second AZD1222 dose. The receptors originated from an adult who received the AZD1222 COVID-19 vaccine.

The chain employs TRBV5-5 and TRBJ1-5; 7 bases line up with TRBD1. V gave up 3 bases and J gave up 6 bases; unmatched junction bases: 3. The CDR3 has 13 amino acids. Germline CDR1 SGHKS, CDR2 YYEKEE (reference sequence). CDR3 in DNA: TGTGCCAGCAGCTACAGGGGTGGTCAGCCCCAGCATTTT. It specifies CASSYRGGQPQHF.

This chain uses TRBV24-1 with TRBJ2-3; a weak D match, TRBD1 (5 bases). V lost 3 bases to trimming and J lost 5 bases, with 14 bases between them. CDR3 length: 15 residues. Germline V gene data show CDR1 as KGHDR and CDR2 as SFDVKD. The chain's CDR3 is CATSDGSRAVDTQYF. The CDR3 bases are TGTGCCACCAGTGATGGCAGCAGGGCGGTAGATACGCAGTATTTT.

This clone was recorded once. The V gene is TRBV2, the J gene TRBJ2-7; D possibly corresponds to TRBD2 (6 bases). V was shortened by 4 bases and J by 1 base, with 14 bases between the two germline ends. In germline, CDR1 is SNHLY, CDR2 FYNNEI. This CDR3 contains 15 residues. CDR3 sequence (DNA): TGTGCCAGCAGTGGGGGCGGGGCCACATCCTACGAGCAGTACTTC. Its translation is CASSGGGATSYEQYF.

The CDR3 DNA follows: TGCGCCAGCAGCCAAATAGGCACAGATACGCAGTATTTT. Protein product: CASSQIGTDTQYF. The chain links TRBV5-1 to TRBJ2-3; D call uncertain. CDR3 length: 13 residues. Germline V gives CDR1 SGHRS, CDR2 YFSETQ. V gave up 4 bases and J gave up 1 base, with 7 bases separating them.

CDR3 sequence: CASSFLSGYEQYF. As DNA, the CDR3 is TGTGCCAGCAGCTTTCTAAGCGGGTACGAGCAGTACTTC. The chain recombines TRBV5-4 with TRBJ2-7, with D possibly being TRBD2 (6 bases). The CDR3 loop spans 13 amino acids. The V end lost 2 bases, the J end lost 4 bases, and 10 bases lay between the germline ends. From germline, CDR1 is SGHNT and CDR2 YYREEE (reference sequence).

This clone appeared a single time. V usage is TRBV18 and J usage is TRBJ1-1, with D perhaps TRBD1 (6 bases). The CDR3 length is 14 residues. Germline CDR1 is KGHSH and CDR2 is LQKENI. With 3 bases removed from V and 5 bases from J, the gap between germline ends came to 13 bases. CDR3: CASSPPARGTEAFF. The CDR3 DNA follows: TGTGCCAGCTCACCCCCGGCTAGGGGGACTGAAGCTTTCTTT.

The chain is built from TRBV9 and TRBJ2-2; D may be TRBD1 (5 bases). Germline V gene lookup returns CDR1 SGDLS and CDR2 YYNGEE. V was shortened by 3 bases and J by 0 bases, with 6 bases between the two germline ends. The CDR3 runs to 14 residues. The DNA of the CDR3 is TGTGCCAGCAGCGCGACAGCGAACACCGGGGAGCTGTTTTTT. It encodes CASSATANTGELFF.

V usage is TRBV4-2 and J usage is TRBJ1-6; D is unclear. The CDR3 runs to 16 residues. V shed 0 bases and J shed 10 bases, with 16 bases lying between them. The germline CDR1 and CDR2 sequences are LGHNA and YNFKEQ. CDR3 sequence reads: CASSQDRNSHSSPLHF. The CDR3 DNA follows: TGTGCCAGCAGCCAAGACAGGAACAGCCACAGCTCACCCCTCCACTTT.

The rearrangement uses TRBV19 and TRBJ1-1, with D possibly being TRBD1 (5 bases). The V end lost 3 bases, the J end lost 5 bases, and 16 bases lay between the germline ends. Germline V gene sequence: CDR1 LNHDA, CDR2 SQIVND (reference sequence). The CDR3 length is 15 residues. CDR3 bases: TGTGCCAGTAGTATCGCGGGGGGGAAGATAACTGAAGCTTTCTTT. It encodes CASSIAGGKITEAFF.

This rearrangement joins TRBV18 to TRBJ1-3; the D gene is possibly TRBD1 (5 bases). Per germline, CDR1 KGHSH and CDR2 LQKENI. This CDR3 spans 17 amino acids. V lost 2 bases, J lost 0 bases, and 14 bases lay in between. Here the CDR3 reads CASSPGRVDSSGNTIYF. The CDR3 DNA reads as TGTGCCAGCTCACCAGGCAGGGTCGATTCCTCTGGAAACACCATATATTTT.

CDR3 in DNA: TGCGCCAGCAGCCTCGATGAACACGATTATAGGTGCTATGGCTACACCTTC. Its translation: CASSLDEHDYRCYGYTF. V usage is TRBV10-1 and J usage is TRBJ1-2, with no clear D. Germline V CDR1 and CDR2: WNHNN, SYGVQD (reference sequence). CDR3 length: 17 amino acids. Trimming stripped 6 bases from V and 4 bases from J, with 24 bases between.

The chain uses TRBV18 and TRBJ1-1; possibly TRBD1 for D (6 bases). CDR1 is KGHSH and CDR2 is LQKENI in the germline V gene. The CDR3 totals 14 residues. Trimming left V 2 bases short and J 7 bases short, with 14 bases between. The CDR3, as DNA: TGTGCCAGCTCACCAAACAGGGATTGGGGTGAAGCTTTCTTT. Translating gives CASSPNRDWGEAFF.

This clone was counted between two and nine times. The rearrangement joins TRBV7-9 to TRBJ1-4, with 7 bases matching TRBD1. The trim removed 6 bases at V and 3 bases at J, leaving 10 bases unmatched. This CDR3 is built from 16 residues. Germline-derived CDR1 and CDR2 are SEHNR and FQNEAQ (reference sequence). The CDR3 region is CASSQTGAVANEKLFF. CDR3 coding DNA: TGTGCCAGCAGTCAAACAGGGGCCGTGGCTAATGAAAAACTGTTTTTT. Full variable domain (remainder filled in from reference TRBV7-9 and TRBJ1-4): DTGVSQNPRHKITKRGQNVTFRCDPISEHNRLYWYRQTLGQGPEFLTYFQNEAQLEKSRLLSDRFSAERPKGSFSTLEIQRTEQGDSAMYLCASSQTGAVANEKLFFGSGTQLSVL.

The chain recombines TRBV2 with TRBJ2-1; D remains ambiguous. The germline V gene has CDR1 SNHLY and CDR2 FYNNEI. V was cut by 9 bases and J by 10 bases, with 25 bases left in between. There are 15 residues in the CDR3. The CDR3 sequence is CASSPEAVGRFEQFF. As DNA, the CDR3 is TGTGCCAGTAGTCCCGAGGCAGTTGGAAGATTCGAGCAGTTCTTC.

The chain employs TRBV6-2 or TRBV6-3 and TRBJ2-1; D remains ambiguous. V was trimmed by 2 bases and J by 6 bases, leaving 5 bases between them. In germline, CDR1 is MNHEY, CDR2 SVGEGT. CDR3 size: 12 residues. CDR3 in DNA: TGTGCCAGCAGTTACGTCCCCAATGAGCAGTTCTTC. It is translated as CASSYVPNEQFF.

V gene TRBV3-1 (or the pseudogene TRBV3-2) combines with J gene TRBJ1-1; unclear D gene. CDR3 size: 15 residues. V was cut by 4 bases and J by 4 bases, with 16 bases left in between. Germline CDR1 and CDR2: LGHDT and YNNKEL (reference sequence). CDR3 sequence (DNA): TGTGCCAGCAGCCTACTAAACGTCATGAGCACTGAAGCTTTCTTT. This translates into CASSLLNVMSTEAFF.

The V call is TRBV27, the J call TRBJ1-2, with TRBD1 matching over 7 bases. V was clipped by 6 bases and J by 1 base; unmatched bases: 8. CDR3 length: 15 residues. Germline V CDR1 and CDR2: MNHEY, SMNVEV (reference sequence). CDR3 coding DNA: TGTGCCAGCAGGAAGAACAGGGGTTATAACTATGGCTACACCTTC. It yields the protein CASRKNRGYNYGYTF.

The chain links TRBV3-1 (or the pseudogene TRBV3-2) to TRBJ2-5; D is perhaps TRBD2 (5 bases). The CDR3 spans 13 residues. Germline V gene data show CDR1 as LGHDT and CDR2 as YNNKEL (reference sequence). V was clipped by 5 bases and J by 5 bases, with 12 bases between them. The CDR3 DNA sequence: TGTGCCAGCAGCTCTACTAGATTGGAGACCCAGTACTTC. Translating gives CASSSTRLETQYF.

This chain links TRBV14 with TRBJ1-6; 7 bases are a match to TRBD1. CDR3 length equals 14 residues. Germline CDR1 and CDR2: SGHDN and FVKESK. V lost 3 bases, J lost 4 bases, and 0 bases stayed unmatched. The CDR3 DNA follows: TGTGCCAGCAGCCAGGGACAGTATAATTCACCCCTCCACTTT. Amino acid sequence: CASSQGQYNSPLHF.

This CDR3 reads CASSLGWGGSGNNEQFF. CDR3 bases: TGTGCCAGCAGCTTAGGTTGGGGCGGGAGTGGTAACAATGAGCAGTTCTTC. This chain connects TRBV7-7 to TRBJ2-1; TRBD2 matches 7 bases. This CDR3 contains 17 residues. Germline V gene data show CDR1 as SSHAT and CDR2 as FNYEAQ (reference sequence). Trimming cost V 1 base and J 5 bases; bases outside gene matches: 11.

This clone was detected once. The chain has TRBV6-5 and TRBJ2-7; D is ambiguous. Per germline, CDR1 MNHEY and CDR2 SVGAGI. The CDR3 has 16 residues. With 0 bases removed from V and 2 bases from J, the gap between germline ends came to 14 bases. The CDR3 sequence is CASSYSRFGQTYEQYF. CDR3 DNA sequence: TGTGCCAGCAGTTACTCGCGGTTCGGGCAGACCTACGAGCAGTACTTC.

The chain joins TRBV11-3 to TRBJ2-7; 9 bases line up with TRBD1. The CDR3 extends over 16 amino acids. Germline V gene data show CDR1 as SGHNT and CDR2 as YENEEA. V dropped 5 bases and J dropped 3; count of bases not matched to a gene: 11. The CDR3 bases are TGTGCCAGCAGCCTCGAACAGGGGGCAAGAAACTACGAGCAGTACTTC. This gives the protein CASSLEQGARNYEQYF.

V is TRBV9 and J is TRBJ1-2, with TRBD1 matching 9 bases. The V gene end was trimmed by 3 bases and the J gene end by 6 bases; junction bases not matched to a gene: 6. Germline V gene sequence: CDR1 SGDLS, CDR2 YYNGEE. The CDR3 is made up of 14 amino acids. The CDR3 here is CASSGLTGGNGYTF. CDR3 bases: TGTGCCAGCAGCGGATTAACAGGGGGCAATGGCTACACCTTC.

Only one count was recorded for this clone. The DNA for the CDR3 is TGTGCCAGCAGTTTGTGGGACGGGTACTCCTACAATGAGCAGTTCTTC. It is translated as CASSLWDGYSYNEQFF. V is TRBV6-5 and J is TRBJ2-1; D is tentatively TRBD1 or TRBD2 (5 bases each). Germline values: CDR1 MNHEY, CDR2 SVGAGI. This CDR3 comprises 16 residues. Trimming took off 4 bases at V and 0 bases at J, with 13 bases between the two ends.

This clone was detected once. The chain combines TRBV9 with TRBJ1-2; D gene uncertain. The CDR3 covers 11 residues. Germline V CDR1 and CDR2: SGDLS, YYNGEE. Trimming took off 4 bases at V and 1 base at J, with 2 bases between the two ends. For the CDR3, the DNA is TGTGCCAGCAGCTTTAACTATGGCTACACCTTC. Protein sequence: CASSFNYGYTF.

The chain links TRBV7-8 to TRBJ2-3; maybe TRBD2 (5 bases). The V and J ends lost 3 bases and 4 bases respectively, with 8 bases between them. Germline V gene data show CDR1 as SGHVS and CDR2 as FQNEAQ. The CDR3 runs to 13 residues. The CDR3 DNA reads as TGTGCCAGCAGCTTTCGGGGTTCAGATACGCAGTATTTT. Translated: CASSFRGSDTQYF.

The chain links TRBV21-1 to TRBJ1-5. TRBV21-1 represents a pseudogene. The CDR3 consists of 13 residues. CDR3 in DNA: TGTGCCAGCAGCAGGGGGGAAAGCCAGCCCCAGCATTTT. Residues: CASSRGESQPQHF.

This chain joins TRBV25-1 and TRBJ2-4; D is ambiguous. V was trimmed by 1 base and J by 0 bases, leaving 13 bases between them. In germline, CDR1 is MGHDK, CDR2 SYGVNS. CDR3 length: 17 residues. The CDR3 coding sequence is TGTGCCAGCAGTGAATTTTCCACAGCCAGAGCCAAAAACATTCAGTACTTC. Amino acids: CASSEFSTARAKNIQYF. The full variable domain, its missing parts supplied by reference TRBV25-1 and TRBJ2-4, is EADIYQTPRYLVIGTGKKITLECSQTMGHDKMYWYQQDPGMELHLIHYSYGVNSTEKGDLSSESTVSRIRTEHFPLTLESARPSHTSQYLCASSEFSTARAKNIQYFGAGTRLSVL.

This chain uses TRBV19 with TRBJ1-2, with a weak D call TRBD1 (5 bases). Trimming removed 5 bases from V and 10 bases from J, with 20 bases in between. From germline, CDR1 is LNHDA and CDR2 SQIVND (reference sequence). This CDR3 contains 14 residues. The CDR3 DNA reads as TGTGCCAGTAGTGTGGGACTGCCTTATACCCTCTACACCTTC. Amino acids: CASSVGLPYTLYTF. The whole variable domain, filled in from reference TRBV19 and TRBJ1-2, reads DGGITQSPKYLFRKEGQNVTLSCEQNLNHDAMYWYRQDPGQGLRLIYYSQIVNDFQKGDIAEGYSVSREKKESFPLTVTSAQKNPTAFYLCASSVGLPYTLYTFGSGTRLTVV.

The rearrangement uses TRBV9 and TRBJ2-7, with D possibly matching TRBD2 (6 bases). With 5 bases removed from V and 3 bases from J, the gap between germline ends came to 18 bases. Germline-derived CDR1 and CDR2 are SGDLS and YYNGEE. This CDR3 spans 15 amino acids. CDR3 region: CASSPGGGSGYEQYF. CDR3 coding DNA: TGTGCCAGCAGTCCCGGTGGGGGTAGCGGCTACGAGCAGTACTTC.

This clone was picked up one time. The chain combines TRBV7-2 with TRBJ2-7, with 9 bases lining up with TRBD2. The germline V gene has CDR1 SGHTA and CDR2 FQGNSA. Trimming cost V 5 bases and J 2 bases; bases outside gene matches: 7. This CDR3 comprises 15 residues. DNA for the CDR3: TGTGCCAGCAGCGAGAGCGGGAGGACTCCCTACGAGCAGTACTTC. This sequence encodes CASSESGRTPYEQYF. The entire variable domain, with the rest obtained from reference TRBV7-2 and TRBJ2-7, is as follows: GAGVSQSPSNKVTEKGKDVELRCDPISGHTALYWYRQSLGQGLEFLIYFQGNSAPDKSGLPSDRFSAERTGGSVSTLTIQRTQQEDSAVYLCASSESGRTPYEQYFGPGTRLTVT.

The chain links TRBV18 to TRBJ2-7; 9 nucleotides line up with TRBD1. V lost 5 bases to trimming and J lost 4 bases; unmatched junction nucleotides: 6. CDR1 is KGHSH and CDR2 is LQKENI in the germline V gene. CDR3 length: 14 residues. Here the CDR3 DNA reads TGTGCCAGCTCATTGGGGGACAGGGCGTACGAGCAGTACTTC. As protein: CASSLGDRAYEQYF.